Sequencing of this TCR beta chain was carried out in a study of graft-versus-host responses after intestinal transplantation. Whole-study context: Each of the recipients got a multivisceral, liver-intestinal, or isolated intestinal transplant. Study-level results: GvH clones occurred in recipient marrow; some first appeared in ileum or blood. Graft-donor T cell macrochimerism coincided with high graft-versus-host to host-versus-graft clonal ratios in allografts. Peak levels of circulating GvH clones tracked with early post-transplant HvG declines.

TCRdb keeps only in-frame clones here, not all; method: immunoSEQ multiplex PCR. This table holds tens of thousands of clones, about 90% found once. Trimming left V 2 bases short and J 5 bases short, with 8 bases between. This CDR3 is built from 13 residues. This clone was seen once. Its antigen is as yet unknown. Sequencing used PBMCs, obtained around 320 days after intestinal transplant. The chain has TRBV23-1 and TRBJ2-3; the D gene is possibly TRBD2 (5 bases). TRBV23-1 is filed as an ORF, its function uncertain. The sequence was obtained from a human patient who received an intestinal transplant, so some T cells may come from the graft donor. The CDR3 sequence: CASSQSGGDTQYF. The CDR3 DNA is TGCGCCAGCAGTCAAAGCGGCGGAGATACGCAGTATTTT.